These 21 T cell receptor beta chains originate from one sample sequenced in a study of blood T cell repertoires in COVID-19. Here immunoSEQ multiplex PCR was the method, and the copy in TCRdb shows in-frame clones only, minus some. The table lists 200,000 to 300,000 clones, over 70% of them singletons. Input material: peripheral blood. The source of these receptors is an elderly woman with acute or convalescent COVID-19.

The genes are TRBV10-3 and TRBJ2-5; TRBD2 agrees at 16 bases. The CDR3 runs 15 residues. Germline V gene lookup returns CDR1 ENHRY and CDR2 SYGVKD. The J segment lost 5 bases and the V segment lost 10 bases, leaving 7 bases of the junction unmatched. The CDR3 nucleotides read TGTGCCACCCAGGGGACTAGCGGGAGGGGGGAGACCCAGTACTTC. Translation: CATQGTSGRGETQYF.

The sample holds one count of this clone. This chain uses TRBV3-1 (or the pseudogene TRBV3-2) with TRBJ2-5; 7 bases line up with TRBD1. CDR1 is LGHDT, CDR2 YNNKEL, per germline (reference sequence). This CDR3 comprises 16 residues. The ends lost 2 bases at V and 3 bases at J; junction bases unmatched: 9. The chain's CDR3 is CASSQYVGGQEETQYF. CDR3 coding DNA: TGTGCCAGCAGCCAATACGTGGGTGGACAGGAAGAGACCCAGTACTTC.

At least ten counts were recorded for this clone. The rearrangement joins TRBV7-2 to TRBJ2-7; weak D call: TRBD2 (6 bases). Germline assignment: CDR1 SGHTA and CDR2 FQGNSA. V lost 0 bases, J lost 3 bases, and 12 bases lay in between. This CDR3 has 15 amino acids. The CDR3 region is CASSLASGADYEQYF. In DNA, the CDR3 is TGTGCCAGCAGCTTAGCTAGCGGAGCCGACTACGAGCAGTACTTC. The full variable domain, in which reference TRBV7-2 and TRBJ2-7 provide the parts outside the CDR3, is GAGVSQSPSNKVTEKGKDVELRCDPISGHTALYWYRQSLGQGLEFLIYFQGNSAPDKSGLPSDRFSAERTGGSVSTLTIQRTQQEDSAVYLCASSLASGADYEQYFGPGTRLTVT.

The chain has TRBV2 and TRBJ1-5, with D maybe TRBD1 (6 bases). Trimming removed 7 bases at V and 6 bases at J, with 16 bases between. CDR3 size: 14 residues. Per the germline V gene, CDR1 is SNHLY and CDR2 is FYNNEI. CDR3 residues: CASTKGGAGQPQHF. In nucleotides, the CDR3 is TGTGCCAGCACCAAAGGGGGGGCAGGTCAGCCCCAGCATTTT.

The chain carries TRBV5-1 and TRBJ2-1, with a tentative D call TRBD2 (6 bases). CDR3 length: 17 residues. V was shortened by 5 bases and J by 7 bases, with 25 bases between the two germline ends. Germline values: CDR1 SGHRS, CDR2 YFSETQ. CDR3 in amino acids: CASSLWRSRDRGNEQFF. CDR3 DNA sequence: TGCGCCAGCAGTCTCTGGAGGTCGCGGGACCGGGGGAATGAGCAGTTCTTC.

V usage is TRBV6-5 and J usage is TRBJ1-2, with unresolved D. CDR3 length: 11 amino acids. The V end lost 2 bases, the J end lost 8 bases, and 6 bases lay between the germline ends. In germline, CDR1 is MNHEY, CDR2 SVGAGI. CDR3 sequence (DNA): TGTGCCAGCAGTTACGACATGGGCTACACCTTC. This sequence encodes CASSYDMGYTF.

The chain links TRBV9 to TRBJ2-5; D may be TRBD2 (7 bases). V lost 4 bases to trimming and J lost 2 bases, with 21 bases between them. Per the germline V gene, CDR1 is SGDLS and CDR2 is YYNGEE. This CDR3 contains 17 residues. The CDR3 coding sequence is TGTGCCAGCAGCCCCACTCCCGCCGGGGGGCCGCAAGAGACCCAGTACTTC. Encoded protein: CASSPTPAGGPQETQYF.

The rearrangement joins TRBV13 to TRBJ2-3; D remains ambiguous. Per germline, CDR1 PRHDT and CDR2 FYEKMQ (reference sequence). Trimming left V 1 base short and J 10 bases short, with 9 bases between. The CDR3 runs 12 residues. In DNA form, the CDR3 reads TGTGCCAGCAGCTTAGCCAGGTTGGCGCAGTATTTT. This gives the protein CASSLARLAQYF.

This clone was found a few times. The rearrangement uses TRBV6-2 or TRBV6-3 and TRBJ2-6; possibly TRBD1 for D (6 bases). The CDR3 is 16 residues long. Germline V gene lookup returns CDR1 MNHEY and CDR2 SVGEGT. V lost 2 bases to trimming and J lost 0 bases, with 8 bases between them. CDR3 sequence (DNA): TGTGCCAGCAGTTACGGGACACGCTCTGGGGCCAACGTCCTGACTTTC. Translation gives CASSYGTRSGANVLTF.

This clone was recorded only once. The chain recombines TRBV19 with TRBJ2-2; 8 bases match TRBD1. With 6 bases clipped from V and 0 bases from J, the junction kept 18 bases outside the gene matches. The length of the CDR3 is 20 residues. Germline V CDR1 and CDR2: LNHDA, SQIVND (reference sequence). CDR3 in DNA: TGTGCCAGTAGATCCTCCGGGACAGGAATAAATGGGCCGAACACCGGGGAGCTGTTTTTT. Encoded protein: CASRSSGTGINGPNTGELFF.

The V call is TRBV5-4, the J call TRBJ2-2; D not resolved. The CDR3 consists of 15 residues. CDR1 and CDR2 (germline): SGHNT, YYREEE (reference sequence). The V end was cut by 1 base, the J end by 1 base, with 8 bases between. The CDR3 region is CASSLYSVNTGELFF. DNA for the CDR3: TGTGCCAGCAGCTTGTACTCGGTGAACACCGGGGAGCTGTTTTTT.

In its sample, this clone was seen once. The CDR3 sequence is CASSYSAGSGVFGGYTF. CDR3 sequence (DNA): TGTGCCAGCAGTTACTCGGCAGGGTCAGGGGTTTTCGGGGGCTACACCTTC. The chain couples TRBV6-7 to TRBJ1-2; weak D call: TRBD1 (6 bases). TRBV6-7 is an open reading frame whose function is uncertain. V lost 0 bases and J 8 bases, leaving 22 bases between the germline ends. The length of the CDR3 is 17 residues.

CDR3 sequence reads: CASSLLAGGRNEQFF. CDR3 nucleotides: TGTGCCAGCAGCTTGCTAGCGGGGGGGCGTAATGAGCAGTTCTTC. V is TRBV5-8 and J is TRBJ2-1; TRBD2 matches 12 bases. With 1 base clipped from V and 7 bases from J, the junction kept 3 bases outside the gene matches. The CDR3 length is 15 residues. Germline CDR1 is SGHTS and CDR2 is YDEGEE.

This clone was detected once. V and J are TRBV9 and TRBJ1-4, with 10 positions matching TRBD1. CDR3 size: 15 residues. J lost 8 bases, V lost 3 bases, and 7 bases had no gene match. The germline V gene encodes CDR1 SGDLS and CDR2 YYNGEE. In nucleotides, the CDR3 is TGTGCCAGCAGCGCAAGACAGGGGGCGGGGGAAAAACTGTTTTTT. It specifies CASSARQGAGEKLFF.

This rearrangement joins TRBV6-2 or TRBV6-3 to TRBJ2-7, with 7 bases identical to TRBD1. The CDR3 has 15 residues. V shed 5 bases, J shed 5 bases, and the junction held 12 bases outside the gene matches. The V gene's germline CDR1 is MNHEY and CDR2 SVGEGT. The CDR3 is CASSPSDRLKHEQYF. Here the CDR3 DNA reads TGTGCCAGCAGTCCGTCGGACAGGCTTAAGCACGAGCAGTACTTC.

The chain joins TRBV7-9 to TRBJ2-5, with TRBD1 as a possible D gene (5 bases). CDR1 and CDR2 from the germline V gene are SEHNR and FQNEAQ (reference sequence). The CDR3 runs to 15 residues. With 0 bases removed from V and 6 bases from J, the gap between germline ends came to 14 bases. CDR3 sequence: CASSLARSGFQTQYF. The CDR3 region has the DNA TGTGCCAGCAGCTTAGCGCGGTCAGGGTTTCAGACCCAGTACTTC.

The chain combines TRBV2 with TRBJ2-7, with a weak D call TRBD1 (6 bases). Germline CDR1 SNHLY, CDR2 FYNNEI. V dropped 9 bases and J dropped 6 bases, with 21 bases sitting between them. The CDR3 loop spans 14 amino acids. The CDR3 sequence: CASIRDTKGGEQYF. CDR3 nucleotide sequence: TGTGCCAGTATTCGGGACACCAAAGGGGGCGAGCAGTACTTC. The full variable domain, completed using reference TRBV2 and TRBJ2-7, is EPEVTQTPSHQVTQMGQEVILRCVPISNHLYFYWYRQILGQKVEFLVSFYNNEISEKSEIFDDQFSVERPDGSNFTLKIRSTKLEDSAMYFCASIRDTKGGEQYFGPGTRLTVT.

V usage is TRBV5-4 and J usage is TRBJ2-1, with D possibly TRBD2 on 6 matching bases. Per germline, CDR1 SGHNT and CDR2 YYREEE (reference sequence). V shed 0 bases and J shed 0 bases, with 10 bases lying between them. The length of the CDR3 is 16 residues. The CDR3 loop reads CASSLGGRSSYNEQFF. The CDR3 bases are TGTGCCAGCAGCTTGGGGGGGAGGAGCTCCTACAATGAGCAGTTCTTC.

The chain carries TRBV4-2 and TRBJ2-7; D is unclear. The length of the CDR3 is 14 residues. Trimming stripped 3 bases from V and 0 bases from J, with 9 bases between. Germline CDR1 and CDR2: LGHNA and YNFKEQ. This chain's CDR3 is CASSQGFSSYEQYF. The CDR3 DNA reads TGTGCCAGCAGCCAGGGCTTCAGCTCCTACGAGCAGTACTTC.

The gene calls are TRBV28 and TRBJ2-7; the D is unclear. V was shortened by 1 base and J by 0 bases, with 13 bases between the two germline ends. CDR3 length: 16 amino acids. Germline-derived CDR1 and CDR2 are MDHEN and SYDVKM. The CDR3 loop reads CASSLLLRRSSYEQYF. The DNA of the CDR3 is TGTGCCAGCAGTTTATTGTTACGAAGGAGCTCCTACGAGCAGTACTTC.

The chain joins TRBV5-1 to TRBJ1-1, with 7 bases that match TRBD1. The CDR3 extends over 14 amino acids. With V trimmed by 3 bases and J by 3 bases, 5 bases remained unmatched. Germline V CDR1 and CDR2: SGHRS, YFSETQ. DNA of the CDR3: TGCGCCAGCAGCTCAGGGGGGCGGGACACTGAAGCTTTCTTT. This encodes CASSSGGRDTEAFF. The entire variable domain, with the rest obtained from reference TRBV5-1 and TRBJ1-1, is as follows: KAGVTQTPRYLIKTRGQQVTLSCSPISGHRSVSWYQQTPGQGLQFLFEYFSETQRNKGNFPGRFSGRQFSNSRSEMNVSTLELGDSALYLCASSSGGRDTEAFFGQGTRLTVV.